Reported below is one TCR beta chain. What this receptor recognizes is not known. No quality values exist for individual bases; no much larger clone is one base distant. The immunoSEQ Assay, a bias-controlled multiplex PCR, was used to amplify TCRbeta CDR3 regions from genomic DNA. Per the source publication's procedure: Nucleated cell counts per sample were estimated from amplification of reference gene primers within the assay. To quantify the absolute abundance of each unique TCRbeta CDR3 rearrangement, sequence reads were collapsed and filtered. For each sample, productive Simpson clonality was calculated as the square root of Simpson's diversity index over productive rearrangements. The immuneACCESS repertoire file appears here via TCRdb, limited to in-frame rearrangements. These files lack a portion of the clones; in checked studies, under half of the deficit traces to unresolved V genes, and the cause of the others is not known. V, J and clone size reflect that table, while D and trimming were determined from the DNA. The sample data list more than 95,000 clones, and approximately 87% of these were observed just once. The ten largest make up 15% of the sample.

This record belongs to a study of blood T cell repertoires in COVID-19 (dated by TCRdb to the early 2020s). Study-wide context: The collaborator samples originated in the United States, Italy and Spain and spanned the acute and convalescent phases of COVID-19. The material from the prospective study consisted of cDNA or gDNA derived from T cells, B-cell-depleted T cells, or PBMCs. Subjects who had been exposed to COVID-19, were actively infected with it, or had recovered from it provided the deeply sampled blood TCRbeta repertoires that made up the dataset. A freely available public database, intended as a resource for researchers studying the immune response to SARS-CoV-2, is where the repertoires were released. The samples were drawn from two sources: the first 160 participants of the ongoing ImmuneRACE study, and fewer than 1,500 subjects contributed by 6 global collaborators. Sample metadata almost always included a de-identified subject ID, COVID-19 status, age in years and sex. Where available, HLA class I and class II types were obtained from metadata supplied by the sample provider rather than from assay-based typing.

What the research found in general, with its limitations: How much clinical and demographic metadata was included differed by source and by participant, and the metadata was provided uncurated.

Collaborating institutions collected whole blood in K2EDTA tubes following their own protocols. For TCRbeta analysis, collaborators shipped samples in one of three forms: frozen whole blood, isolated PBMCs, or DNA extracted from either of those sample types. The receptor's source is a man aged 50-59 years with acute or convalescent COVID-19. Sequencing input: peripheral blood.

CDR3 reads: CASSQTSDEQFF. The nucleotides are TGTGCCAGCTCACAGACTAGCGATGAGCAGTTCTTC. The sequence links TRBV18 to TRBJ2-1; 8 central nucleotides agree with TRBD2. CDR1 is given as KGHSH and CDR2 as LQKENI, both from the germline V gene. The germline V end is reduced by 4 bases and the J end by 8 bases; junction bases left unmatched: 1. Counted from cysteine to phenylalanine, this CDR3 has 12 amino acids. Only CDR3 DNA is held: 36 bases, read in frame from base 1.